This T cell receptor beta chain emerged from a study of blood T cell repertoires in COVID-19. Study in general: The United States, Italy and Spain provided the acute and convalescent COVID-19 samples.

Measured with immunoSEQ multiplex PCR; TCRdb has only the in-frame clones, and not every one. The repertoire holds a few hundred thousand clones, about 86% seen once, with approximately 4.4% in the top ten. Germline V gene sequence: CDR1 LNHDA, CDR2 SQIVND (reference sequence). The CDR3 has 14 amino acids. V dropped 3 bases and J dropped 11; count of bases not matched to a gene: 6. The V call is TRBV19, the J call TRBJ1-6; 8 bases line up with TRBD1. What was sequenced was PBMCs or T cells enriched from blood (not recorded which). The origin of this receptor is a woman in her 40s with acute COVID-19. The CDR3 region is CASSIQGADPPLHF. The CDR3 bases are TGTGCCAGTAGTATTCAGGGGGCCGATCCACCCCTCCACTTT.